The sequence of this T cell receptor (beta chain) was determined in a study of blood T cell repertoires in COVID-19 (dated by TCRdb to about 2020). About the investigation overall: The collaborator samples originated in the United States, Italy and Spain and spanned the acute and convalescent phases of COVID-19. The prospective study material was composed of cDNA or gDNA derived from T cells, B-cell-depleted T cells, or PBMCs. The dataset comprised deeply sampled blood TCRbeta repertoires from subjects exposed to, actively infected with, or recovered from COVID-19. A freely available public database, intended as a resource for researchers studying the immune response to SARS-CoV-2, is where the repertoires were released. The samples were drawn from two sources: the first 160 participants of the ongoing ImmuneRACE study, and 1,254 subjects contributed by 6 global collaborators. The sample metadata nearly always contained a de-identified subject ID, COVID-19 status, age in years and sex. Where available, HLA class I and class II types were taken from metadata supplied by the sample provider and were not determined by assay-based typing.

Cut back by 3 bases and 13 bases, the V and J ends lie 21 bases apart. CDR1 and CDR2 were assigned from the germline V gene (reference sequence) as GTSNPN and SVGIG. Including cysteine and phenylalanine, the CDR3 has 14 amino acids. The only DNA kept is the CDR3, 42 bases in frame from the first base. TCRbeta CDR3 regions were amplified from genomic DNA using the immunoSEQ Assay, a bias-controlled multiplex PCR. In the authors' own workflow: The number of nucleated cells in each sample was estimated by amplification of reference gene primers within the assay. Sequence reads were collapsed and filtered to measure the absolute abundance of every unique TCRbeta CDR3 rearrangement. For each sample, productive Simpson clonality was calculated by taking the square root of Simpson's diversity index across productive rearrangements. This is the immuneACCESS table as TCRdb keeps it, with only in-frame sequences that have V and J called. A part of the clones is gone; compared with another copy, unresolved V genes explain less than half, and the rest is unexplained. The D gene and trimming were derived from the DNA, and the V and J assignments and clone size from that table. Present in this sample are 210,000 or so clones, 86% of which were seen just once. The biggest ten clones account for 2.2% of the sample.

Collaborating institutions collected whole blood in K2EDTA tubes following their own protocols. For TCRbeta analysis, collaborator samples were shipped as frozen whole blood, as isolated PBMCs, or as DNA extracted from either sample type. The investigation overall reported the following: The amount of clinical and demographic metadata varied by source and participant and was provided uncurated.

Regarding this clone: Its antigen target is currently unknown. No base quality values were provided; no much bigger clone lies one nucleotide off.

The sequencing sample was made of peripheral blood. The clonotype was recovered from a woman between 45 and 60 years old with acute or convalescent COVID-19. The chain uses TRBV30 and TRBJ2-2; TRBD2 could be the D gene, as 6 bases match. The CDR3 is CAWSRRGGSIVLFF. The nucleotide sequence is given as TGTGCCTGGAGCAGGCGGGGCGGCTCTATCGTGCTGTTTTTT.